These 23 T cell receptor beta chains share one sample of origin, sequenced in a study of neoadjuvant nivolumab and ipilimumab in lung cancer. The table came from immunoSEQ multiplex PCR; TCRdb's copy has only in-frame clones and leaves some out. Of over 45,000 clones detected, around 89% appear once; the ten largest clones hold roughly 3.7%. Sequenced material: blood, taken before neoadjuvant nivolumab, alone or with ipilimumab. Every receptor here comes from an adult with non-small cell lung cancer. Some clones in this sample may be carry-over from other donors' samples.

This clone showed up just a few times. This sequence joins TRBV29-1 and TRBJ2-5, with no clear D. In germline, CDR1 is SQVTM, CDR2 ANQGSEA. Trimming removed 1 base from V and 2 bases from J, with 5 bases in between. The CDR3 runs 12 residues. The DNA for the CDR3 is TGCAGCGTTGAAGTGGGGCAAGAGACCCAGTACTTC. Amino acid sequence: CSVEVGQETQYF.

The chain joins TRBV2 to TRBJ2-7, with D perhaps matching TRBD1 or TRBD2 (5 bases each). This CDR3 has 13 residues. In germline, CDR1 is SNHLY, CDR2 FYNNEI. The V end lost 5 bases, the J end lost 2 bases, and 10 bases lay between the germline ends. CDR3 DNA: TGTGCCAGCAGTCCGGGACCTGCCTACGAGCAGTACTTC. Protein product: CASSPGPAYEQYF.

This clone was seen once. V is TRBV4-3 and J is TRBJ2-1, with D tentatively TRBD2 (5 bases). Trimming stripped 6 bases from V and 0 bases from J, with 9 bases between. This CDR3 region has 14 residues. Germline values: CDR1 LGHNA, CDR2 YSLEER. CDR3 amino acids: CASSPGSSYNEQFF. The DNA of the CDR3 is TGCGCCAGCAGTCCGGGAAGCTCCTACAATGAGCAGTTCTTC.

The V gene is TRBV25-1, the J gene TRBJ2-7; D is unclear. CDR1 MGHDK and CDR2 SYGVNS come from the germline V gene. V was cut by 6 bases and J by 2 bases, with 8 bases left in between. The CDR3 consists of 12 residues. The CDR3 coding sequence is TGTGCCAGCAGGGACGTAGCCTACGAGCAGTACTTC. This gives the protein CASRDVAYEQYF.

J is TRBJ2-2 and V is TRBV2; a possible D gene is TRBD1 (5 bases). This CDR3 region has 13 residues. CDR1 and CDR2 (germline): SNHLY, FYNNEI. The V and J ends lost 9 bases and 6 bases respectively, with 14 bases between them. In nucleotides, the CDR3 is TGTGCCAGTAGAAAGACAGCCCCCGGGGAGCTGTTTTTT. Translating it yields CASRKTAPGELFF.

The V call is TRBV6-1, the J call TRBJ1-1; no firm D call. The germline V and J ends were trimmed by 4 bases and 3 bases, with 9 bases remaining between them. This CDR3 has 13 amino acids. CDR1 is MNHNS and CDR2 is SASEGT in the germline V gene. The CDR3 loop is CASSVEVYTEAFF. The CDR3 DNA reads TGTGCCAGCAGTGTTGAGGTATACACTGAAGCTTTCTTT.

The chain recombines TRBV5-1 with TRBJ2-1; TRBD2 aligns across 10 bases. Germline V lookup: CDR1 SGHRS, CDR2 YFSETQ. This CDR3 is 14 amino acids long. Unmatched junction bases numbered 4, after V lost 7 bases and J lost 3 bases. Here the CDR3 DNA reads TGCGCCAGCTCTAGCGGGAGCTTCTACAATGAGCAGTTCTTC. Translation gives CASSSGSFYNEQFF.

The chain joins TRBV29-1 to TRBJ2-3; D may be TRBD1 (6 bases). This CDR3 has 14 amino acids. Trimming stripped 6 bases from V and 6 bases from J, with 19 bases between. The germline gives CDR1 SQVTM, CDR2 ANQGSEA. The CDR3 bases are TGCAGCGTAGTACAGGGTCTACCCGGTGATACGCAGTATTTT. The encoded protein is CSVVQGLPGDTQYF.

The chain recombines TRBV5-4 with TRBJ1-2; a weak D match, TRBD1 (6 bases). The CDR3 has 13 amino acids. Trimming took 2 bases from V and 2 from J, leaving 7 bases between them. Germline CDR1 and CDR2: SGHNT and YYREEE (reference sequence). CDR3 region: CASSFDRNYGYTF. Here the CDR3 DNA reads TGTGCCAGCAGCTTTGACAGGAACTATGGCTACACCTTC.

The CDR3 region has the DNA TGTGCCAGCAGGGAGGCGGGTGGAAATGGCTACACCTTC. Its protein is CASREAGGNGYTF. The chain joins TRBV6-5 to TRBJ1-2; D is undetermined. V was pared by 6 bases and J by 6 bases, with 14 bases between. The germline CDR1 and CDR2 sequences are MNHEY and SVGAGI. This CDR3 is 13 amino acids long.

The gene calls are TRBV6-5 and TRBJ1-1; a possible D gene is TRBD1 (5 bases). V was pared by 0 bases and J by 0 bases, with 8 bases between. Germline assignment: CDR1 MNHEY and CDR2 SVGAGI. The CDR3 totals 15 residues. CDR3 loop: CASSYSTAMNTEAFF. The DNA for the CDR3 is TGTGCCAGCAGTTACTCGACAGCCATGAACACTGAAGCTTTCTTT.

DNA for the CDR3: TGTGCCAGCAGCTTGGGGGACGGATTGTCCGGGGAGCTGTTTTTT. This encodes CASSLGDGLSGELFF. The chain uses TRBV5-4 and TRBJ2-2, with D perhaps assigned TRBD1 or TRBD2 (5 bases each). The CDR3 spans 15 residues. V lost 0 bases to trimming and J lost 6 bases, with 12 bases between them. Germline lookup yields CDR1 SGHNT and CDR2 YYREEE (reference sequence).

The chain has TRBV4-3 and TRBJ2-1; 10 nucleotides agree with TRBD2. V was clipped by 4 bases and J by 7 bases; unmatched bases: 1. The CDR3 is made up of 13 amino acids. CDR1 and CDR2 (germline): LGHNA, YSLEER. Here the CDR3 DNA reads TGCGCCAGCAGCCTACTAGCGGGGAATGAGCAGTTCTTC. This sequence encodes CASSLLAGNEQFF.

The genes are TRBV16 and TRBJ1-2; D not resolved. CDR1 is KGHSY, CDR2 FQNENV, per germline. The germline V and J ends were trimmed by 0 bases and 8 bases, with 13 bases remaining between them. This CDR3 has 14 amino acids. This chain's CDR3 is CASSQSRALLGYTF. CDR3 in DNA: TGTGCCAGCAGCCAATCTAGGGCCCTCCTGGGCTACACCTTC.

The J gene is TRBJ2-3, the V gene TRBV5-1; 7 bases are shared with TRBD2. The germline gives CDR1 SGHRS, CDR2 YFSETQ. The V gene end was trimmed by 5 bases and the J gene end by 0 bases; junction bases not matched to a gene: 3. CDR3 length equals 14 residues. The CDR3 region is CASRLASSTDTQYF. CDR3 nucleotide sequence: TGCGCCAGCAGACTAGCGTCTAGCACAGATACGCAGTATTTT.

V gene TRBV30 combines with J gene TRBJ2-7; tentative D call: TRBD1 (5 bases). The germline V gene encodes CDR1 GTSNPN and CDR2 SVGIG (reference sequence). The germline V and J ends were trimmed by 5 bases and 3 bases, with 14 bases remaining between them. The CDR3 is 13 residues long. Here the CDR3 DNA reads TGTGCCTGGGTCAAAGGGCAGGGCTACGAGCAGTACTTC. Its protein is CAWVKGQGYEQYF.

In its sample, this clone was seen a few times. The chain is built from TRBV19 and TRBJ2-7; D gene ambiguous. There are 11 residues in the CDR3. Germline CDR1 and CDR2: LNHDA and SQIVND (reference sequence). V shed 4 bases and J shed 4 bases, with 5 bases lying between them. CDR3 bases: TGTGCCAGTAGTAGTCTTTACGAGCAGTACTTC. It specifies CASSSLYEQYF.

The V and J genes are TRBV6-1 and TRBJ1-5, with TRBD1 as a possible D gene (6 bases). The germline V gene has CDR1 MNHNS and CDR2 SASEGT. CDR3 length: 15 amino acids. V gave up 2 bases and J gave up 5 bases, with 13 bases separating them. The CDR3 coding sequence is TGTGCCAGCAGTGAACTCTGGGGGGCCCATCAGCCCCAGCATTTT. It translates to CASSELWGAHQPQHF.

The rearrangement uses TRBV5-1 and TRBJ1-1; D gene uncertain. Germline V gives CDR1 SGHRS, CDR2 YFSETQ. Trimming removed 0 bases at V and 0 bases at J, with 3 bases between. The CDR3 runs to 13 residues. As DNA, the CDR3 is TGCGCCAGCAGCTTGGTTCTGAACACTGAAGCTTTCTTT. Protein sequence: CASSLVLNTEAFF.

Written as DNA, the CDR3 is TGTGCCAGCAGATCTTTGGACGGGATGAACACTGAAGCTTTCTTT. Its translation is CASRSLDGMNTEAFF. The V gene is TRBV9, the J gene TRBJ1-1; D unresolved. V lost 5 bases to trimming and J lost 0 bases, with 14 bases between them. This CDR3 is 15 amino acids long. The germline V gene encodes CDR1 SGDLS and CDR2 YYNGEE. Using reference TRBV9 and TRBJ1-1 for the parts outside the CDR3, the full variable domain is DSGVTQTPKHLITATGQRVTLRCSPRSGDLSVYWYQQSLDQGLQFLIQYYNGEERAKGNILERFSAQQFPDLHSELNLSSLELGDSALYFCASRSLDGMNTEAFFGQGTRLTVV.

The chain is built from TRBV4-3 and TRBJ2-3; the D is unclear. Germline CDR1 LGHNA, CDR2 YSLEER. V lost 0 bases and J 4 bases, leaving 11 bases between the germline ends. The CDR3 has 15 residues. CDR3 sequence (DNA): TGCGCCAGCAGCCAAGATCAAACGGGCTCAGATACGCAGTATTTT. The encoded protein is CASSQDQTGSDTQYF.

The chain is built from TRBV5-1 and TRBJ2-7; 9 nucleotides match TRBD2. The V and J ends lost 0 bases and 2 bases, in that order; junction bases with no gene match: 3. This CDR3 is 15 amino acids long. Germline values: CDR1 SGHRS, CDR2 YFSETQ. The CDR3, as DNA: TGCGCCAGCAGCTTGGCCAGACTAGCGGCCTACGAGCAGTACTTC. It yields the protein CASSLARLAAYEQYF.

The V gene is TRBV11-2, the J gene TRBJ1-2; D gene unclear. V was clipped by 1 base and J by 2 bases, with 2 bases between them. CDR1 and CDR2 from the germline V gene are SGHAT and FQNNGV. This CDR3 has 12 residues. Here the CDR3 reads CASSLGNYGYTF. The CDR3 DNA reads as TGTGCCAGCAGCTTAGGGAACTATGGCTACACCTTC.